This record looks at one TCR beta chain sequence and its context. Antigen unknown. Profiling relied on immunoSEQ multiplex PCR, and the TCRdb table lists in-frame clones only, not all of them. The sample holds 46,000 or so clones; 80% to 90% are singletons and the top ten take 0.6% to 0.9%. The V end lost 9 bases, the J end lost 3 bases, and 19 bases lay between the germline ends. This CDR3 has 15 amino acids. Germline V gene data show CDR1 as MNHEY and CDR2 as SMNVEV (reference sequence). This sample was included in a study of memory CD8 T cells in hepatitis C reinfection. Specified time point: late/post reinfection, 12 to 24 weeks after detection. TCR sequencing was done directly ex vivo on sorted cells, without expansion in vitro. Total naive CD8 T cells were sorted as viable CD3+ CD8+ CD45RO- cells from a couple of donors. The study's findings and limits: Only a handful of donors prevented definitive conclusions about public clonotypes.

The chain employs TRBV27 and TRBJ2-3, with a weak D call TRBD2 (6 bases). This receptor was identified in a man aged 18 to 29 with hepatitis C virus infection. The material sequenced was naive CD8+ T cells sorted from blood. This CDR3 reads CASRNRRATTDTQYF. As DNA, the CDR3 is TGTGCCAGTAGAAATCGGAGGGCAACTACAGATACGCAGTATTTT.